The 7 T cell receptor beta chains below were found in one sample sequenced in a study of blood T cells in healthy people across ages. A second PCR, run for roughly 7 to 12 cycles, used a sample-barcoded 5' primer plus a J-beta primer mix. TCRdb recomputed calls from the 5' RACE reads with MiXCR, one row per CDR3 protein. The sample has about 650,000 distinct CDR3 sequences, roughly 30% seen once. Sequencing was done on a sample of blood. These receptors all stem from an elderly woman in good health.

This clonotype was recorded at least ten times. Here the CDR3 reads CASSSRDRTGELFF. For the CDR3, the DNA is TGTGCCAGCAGCTCAAGGGACAGAACCGGGGAGCTGTTTTTT. J is TRBJ2-2 and V is TRBV7-6; 7 nucleotides match TRBD1. The germline CDR1 and CDR2 sequences are SGHVS and FNYEAQ. The CDR3 sequence is 14 residues long. After removal of 4 bases from V and 5 bases from J, the junction contained 4 bases not matched to a gene.

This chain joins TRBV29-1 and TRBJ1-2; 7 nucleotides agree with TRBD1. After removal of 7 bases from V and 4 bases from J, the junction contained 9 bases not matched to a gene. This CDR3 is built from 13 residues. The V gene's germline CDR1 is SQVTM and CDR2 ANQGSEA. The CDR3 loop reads CSAHDRAGYGYTF. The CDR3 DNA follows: TGCAGCGCTCACGACAGGGCTGGCTATGGCTACACCTTC.

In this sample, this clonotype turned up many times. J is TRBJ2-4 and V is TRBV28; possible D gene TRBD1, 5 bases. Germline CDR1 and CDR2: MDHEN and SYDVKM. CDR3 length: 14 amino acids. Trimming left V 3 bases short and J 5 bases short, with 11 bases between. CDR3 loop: CASSLWQGENIQYF. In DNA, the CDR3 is TGTGCCAGCAGTTTGTGGCAGGGTGAAAACATTCAGTACTTC.

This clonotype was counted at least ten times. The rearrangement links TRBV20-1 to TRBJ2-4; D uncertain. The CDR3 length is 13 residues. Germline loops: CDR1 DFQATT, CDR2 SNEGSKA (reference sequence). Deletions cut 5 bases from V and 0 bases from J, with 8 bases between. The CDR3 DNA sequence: TGCAGTGCTGCCGGACCAGCCAAAAACATTCAGTACTTC. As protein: CSAAGPAKNIQYF.

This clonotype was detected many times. In nucleotides, the CDR3 is TGTGCCAGCAGAGCGGGGGGGACAGATACGCAGTATTTT. Translated: CASRAGGTDTQYF. The chain couples TRBV6-1 to TRBJ2-3, with 10 nucleotides matching TRBD2. Germline CDR1 MNHNS, CDR2 SASEGT. V gave up 6 bases and J gave up 3 bases; unmatched junction bases: 0. CDR3 size: 13 residues.

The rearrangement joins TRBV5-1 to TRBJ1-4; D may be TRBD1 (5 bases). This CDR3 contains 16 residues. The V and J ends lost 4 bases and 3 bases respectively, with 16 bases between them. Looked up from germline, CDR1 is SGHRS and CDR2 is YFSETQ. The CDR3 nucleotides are TGCGCCAGCAGCGCCCAACCTACAGGTTCTAATGAAAAACTGTTTTTT. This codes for CASSAQPTGSNEKLFF. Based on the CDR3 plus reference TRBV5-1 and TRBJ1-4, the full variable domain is KAGVTQTPRYLIKTRGQQVTLSCSPISGHRSVSWYQQTPGQGLQFLFEYFSETQRNKGNFPGRFSGRQFSNSRSEMNVSTLELGDSALYLCASSAQPTGSNEKLFFGSGTQLSVL.

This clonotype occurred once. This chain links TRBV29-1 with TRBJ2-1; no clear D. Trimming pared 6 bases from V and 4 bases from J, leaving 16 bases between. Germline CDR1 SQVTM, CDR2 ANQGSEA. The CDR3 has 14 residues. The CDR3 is CSVPNDRRYNEQFF. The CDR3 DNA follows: TGCAGCGTCCCGAACGATCGGAGATACAATGAGCAGTTCTTC.